The clone carrying this TCR beta chain was counted only a few times. Its antigen is still unknown. TCR beta CDR3 region amplification was performed from RNA transcripts. Researchers ran a first-round RT-PCR on the TCR CDR3 using the HTBI primer set. TCRdb passed the multiplex PCR reads through MiXCR, listing each CDR3 protein once. The table shows hundreds of thousands of distinct CDR3 sequences, with over 40% occurring only once. The study excluded patients with uncontrolled infection, other autoimmune disease, pregnancy or lactation. This specimen belongs to a study of T cells in Graves' hyperthyroidism and ophthalmopathy. Findings and limits, study-wide: Blood held most thyroid clonotypes expanded above 0.001 frequency. Separating ophthalmopathy from stable hyperthyroidism was achieved by a 13 V-J model.

With 3 bases clipped from V and 3 bases from J, the junction kept 8 bases outside the gene matches. The CDR3 loop spans 17 amino acids. CDR1 SGHAT and CDR2 FQNNGV come from the germline V gene. J is TRBJ1-5 and V is TRBV11-2, with 10 bases matching TRBD1. The sample taken for sequencing was peripheral blood or thyroid tissue (not recorded which). The receptor was derived from an adult man with Graves' disease, either hyperthyroidism or ophthalmopathy (not recorded which). CDR3 DNA sequence: TGTGCCAGCAGCTTCCCCGGGACAGGGGACCTCAATCAGCCCCAGCATTTT. This encodes CASSFPGTGDLNQPQHF.